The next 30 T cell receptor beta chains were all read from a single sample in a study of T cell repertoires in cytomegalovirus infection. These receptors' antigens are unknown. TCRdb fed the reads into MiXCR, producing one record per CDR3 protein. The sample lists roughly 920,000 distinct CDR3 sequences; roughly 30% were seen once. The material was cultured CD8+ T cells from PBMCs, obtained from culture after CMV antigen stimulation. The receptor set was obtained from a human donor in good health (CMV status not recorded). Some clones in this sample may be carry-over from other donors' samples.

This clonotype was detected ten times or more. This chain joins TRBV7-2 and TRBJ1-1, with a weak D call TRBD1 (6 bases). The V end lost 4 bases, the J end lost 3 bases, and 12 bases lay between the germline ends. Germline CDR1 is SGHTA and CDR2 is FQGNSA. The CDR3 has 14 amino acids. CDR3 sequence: CASSYNREDTEAFF. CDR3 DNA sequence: TGTGCCAGCAGCTACAACAGGGAGGACACTGAAGCTTTCTTT. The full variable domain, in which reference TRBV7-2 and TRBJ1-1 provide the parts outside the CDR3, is GAGVSQSPSNKVTEKGKDVELRCDPISGHTALYWYRQSLGQGLEFLIYFQGNSAPDKSGLPSDRFSAERTGGSVSTLTIQRTQQEDSAVYLCASSYNREDTEAFFGQGTRLTVV.

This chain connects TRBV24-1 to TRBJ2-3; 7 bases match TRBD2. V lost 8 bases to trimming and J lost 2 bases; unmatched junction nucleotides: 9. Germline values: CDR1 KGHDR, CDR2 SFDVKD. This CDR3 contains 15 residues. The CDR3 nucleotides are TGTGCCACCAAGGGGAATAGCGGGCCCACAGATACGCAGTATTTT. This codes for CATKGNSGPTDTQYF.

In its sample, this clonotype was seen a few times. CDR3 protein: CASSFQLGTSGTGELFF. In DNA, the CDR3 is TGTGCCAGCAGTTTTCAGCTGGGGACTAGCGGCACCGGGGAGCTGTTTTTT. This rearrangement joins TRBV6-1 to TRBJ2-2, with 11 bases lining up with TRBD2. Trimming took 5 bases from V and 4 from J; bases not matched to a gene: 9. Germline V gene lookup returns CDR1 MNHNS and CDR2 SASEGT. This CDR3 is built from 17 residues.

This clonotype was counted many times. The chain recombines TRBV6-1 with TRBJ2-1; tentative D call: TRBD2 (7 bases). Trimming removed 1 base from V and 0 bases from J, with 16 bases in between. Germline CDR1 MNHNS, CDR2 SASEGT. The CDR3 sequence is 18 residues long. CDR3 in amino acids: CASSEDPGGYLSYNEQFF. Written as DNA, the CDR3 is TGTGCCAGCAGTGAAGATCCGGGGGGCTACCTCTCCTACAATGAGCAGTTCTTC.

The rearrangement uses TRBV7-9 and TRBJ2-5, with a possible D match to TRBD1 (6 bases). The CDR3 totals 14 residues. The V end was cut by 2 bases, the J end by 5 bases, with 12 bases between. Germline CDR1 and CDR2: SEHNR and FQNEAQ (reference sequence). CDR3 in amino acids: CASSLLGARETQYF. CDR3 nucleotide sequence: TGTGCCAGCAGCTTATTGGGGGCTAGGGAGACCCAGTACTTC.

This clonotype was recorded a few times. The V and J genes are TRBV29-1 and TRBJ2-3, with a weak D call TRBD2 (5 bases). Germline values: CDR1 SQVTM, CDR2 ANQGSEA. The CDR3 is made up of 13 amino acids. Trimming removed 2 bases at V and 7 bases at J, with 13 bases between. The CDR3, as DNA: TGCAGCGTTGAACCCCCTAGCCAAAATACGCAGTATTTT. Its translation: CSVEPPSQNTQYF.

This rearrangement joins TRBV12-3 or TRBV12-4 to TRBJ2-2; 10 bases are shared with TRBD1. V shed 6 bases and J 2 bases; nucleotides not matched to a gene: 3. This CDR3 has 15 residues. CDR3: CASRLTGGNTGELFF. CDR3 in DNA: TGTGCCAGCAGGTTGACAGGGGGCAACACCGGGGAGCTGTTTTTT.

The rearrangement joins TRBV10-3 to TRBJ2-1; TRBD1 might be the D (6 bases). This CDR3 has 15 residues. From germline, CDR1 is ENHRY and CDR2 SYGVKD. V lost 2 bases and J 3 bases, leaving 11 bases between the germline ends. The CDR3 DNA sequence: TGTGCCATCAGTGAGACACAGGGTGTCTACAATGAGCAGTTCTTC. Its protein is CAISETQGVYNEQFF.

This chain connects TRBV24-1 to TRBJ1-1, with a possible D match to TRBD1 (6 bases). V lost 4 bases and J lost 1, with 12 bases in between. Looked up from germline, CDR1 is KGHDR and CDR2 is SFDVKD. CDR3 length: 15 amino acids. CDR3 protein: CATSEPQGPNTEAFF. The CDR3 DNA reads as TGTGCCACCAGTGAGCCACAGGGACCGAACACTGAAGCTTTCTTT.

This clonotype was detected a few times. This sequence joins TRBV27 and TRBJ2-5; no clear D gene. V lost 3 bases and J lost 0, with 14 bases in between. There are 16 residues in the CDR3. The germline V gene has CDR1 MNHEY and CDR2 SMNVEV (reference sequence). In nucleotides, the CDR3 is TGTGCCAGCAGTTTGACGGGTCGAAGGTACCAAGAGACCCAGTACTTC. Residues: CASSLTGRRYQETQYF.

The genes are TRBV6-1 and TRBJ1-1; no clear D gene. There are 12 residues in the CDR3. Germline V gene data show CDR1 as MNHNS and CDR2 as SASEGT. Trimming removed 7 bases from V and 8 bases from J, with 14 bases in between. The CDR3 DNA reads TGTGCCAGCAAGCCCAGACCAACCGAAGCTTTCTTT. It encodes CASKPRPTEAFF.

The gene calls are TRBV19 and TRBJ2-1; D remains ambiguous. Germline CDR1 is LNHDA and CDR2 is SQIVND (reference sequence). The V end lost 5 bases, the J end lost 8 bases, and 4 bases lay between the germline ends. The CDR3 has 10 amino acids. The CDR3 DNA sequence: TGTGCCAGTAGTGGTTATGAGCAGTTCTTC. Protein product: CASSGYEQFF. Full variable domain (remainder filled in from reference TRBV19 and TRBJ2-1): DGGITQSPKYLFRKEGQNVTLSCEQNLNHDAMYWYRQDPGQGLRLIYYSQIVNDFQKGDIAEGYSVSREKKESFPLTVTSAQKNPTAFYLCASSGYEQFFGPGTRLTVL.

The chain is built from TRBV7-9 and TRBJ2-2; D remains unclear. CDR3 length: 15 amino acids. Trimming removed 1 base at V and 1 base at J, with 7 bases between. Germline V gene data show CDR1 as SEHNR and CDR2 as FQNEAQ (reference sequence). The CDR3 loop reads CASSLVLRNTGELFF. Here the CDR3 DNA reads TGTGCCAGCAGCTTAGTTCTGAGGAACACCGGGGAGCTGTTTTTT.

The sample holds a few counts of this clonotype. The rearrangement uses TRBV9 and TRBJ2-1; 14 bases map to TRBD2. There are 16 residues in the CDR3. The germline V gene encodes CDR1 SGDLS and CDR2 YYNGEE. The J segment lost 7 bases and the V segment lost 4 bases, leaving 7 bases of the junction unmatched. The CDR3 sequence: CASSPRTSGGMNEQFF. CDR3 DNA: TGTGCCAGCAGCCCTCGGACTAGCGGGGGGATGAATGAGCAGTTCTTC.

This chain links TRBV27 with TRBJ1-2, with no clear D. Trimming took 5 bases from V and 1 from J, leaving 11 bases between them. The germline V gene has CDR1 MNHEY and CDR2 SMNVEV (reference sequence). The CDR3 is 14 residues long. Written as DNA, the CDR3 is TGTGCCAGCAGTCCCGCCGGAGGTAACTATGGCTACACCTTC. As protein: CASSPAGGNYGYTF.

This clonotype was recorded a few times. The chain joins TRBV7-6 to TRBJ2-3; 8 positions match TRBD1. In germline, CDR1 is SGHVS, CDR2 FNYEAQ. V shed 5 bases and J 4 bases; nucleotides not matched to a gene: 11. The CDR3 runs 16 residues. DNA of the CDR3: TGTGCCAGCAGCCTCGGACAGGGAGGAAGTGCAGATACGCAGTATTTT. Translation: CASSLGQGGSADTQYF.

CDR3 sequence reads: CASSFGRIETQYF. The CDR3 bases are TGTGCCAGCAGCTTTGGCAGAATCGAGACCCAGTACTTC. The chain is built from TRBV7-9 and TRBJ2-5; D remains ambiguous. The V and J ends lost 3 bases and 5 bases respectively, with 10 bases between them. CDR1 and CDR2 (germline): SEHNR, FQNEAQ (reference sequence). This CDR3 contains 13 residues.

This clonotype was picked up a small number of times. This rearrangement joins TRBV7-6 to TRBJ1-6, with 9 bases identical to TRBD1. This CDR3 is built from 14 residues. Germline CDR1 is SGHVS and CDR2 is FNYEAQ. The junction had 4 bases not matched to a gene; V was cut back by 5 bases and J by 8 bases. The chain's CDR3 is CASSNTGGDSPLHF. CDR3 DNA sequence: TGTGCCAGCAGCAATACAGGGGGCGATTCACCCCTCCACTTT.

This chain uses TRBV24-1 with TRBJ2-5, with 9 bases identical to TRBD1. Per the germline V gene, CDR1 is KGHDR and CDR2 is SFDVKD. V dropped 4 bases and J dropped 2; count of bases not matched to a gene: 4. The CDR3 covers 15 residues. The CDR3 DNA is TGTGCCACCAGTGACCGGGGACAGGGTCAAGAGACCCAGTACTTC. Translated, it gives CATSDRGQGQETQYF.

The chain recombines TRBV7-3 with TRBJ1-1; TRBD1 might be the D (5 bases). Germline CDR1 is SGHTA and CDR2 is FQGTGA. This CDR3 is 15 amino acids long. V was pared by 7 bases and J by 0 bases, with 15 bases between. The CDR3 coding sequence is TGTGCCAGCATCGGGGCAGAAGAATTGAACACTGAAGCTTTCTTT. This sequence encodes CASIGAEELNTEAFF. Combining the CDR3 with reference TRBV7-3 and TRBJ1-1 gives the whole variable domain GAGVSQTPSNKVTEKGKYVELRCDPISGHTALYWYRQSLGQGPEFLIYFQGTGAADDSGLPNDRFFAVRPEGSVSTLKIQRTERGDSAVYLCASIGAEELNTEAFFGQGTRLTVV.

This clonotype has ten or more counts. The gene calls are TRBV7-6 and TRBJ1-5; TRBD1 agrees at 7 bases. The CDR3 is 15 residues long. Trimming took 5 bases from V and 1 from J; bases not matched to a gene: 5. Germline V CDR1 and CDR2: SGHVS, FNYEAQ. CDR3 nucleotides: TGTGCCAGCAGCGAGACAGGGTCAAGCAATCAGCCCCAGCATTTT. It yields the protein CASSETGSSNQPQHF.

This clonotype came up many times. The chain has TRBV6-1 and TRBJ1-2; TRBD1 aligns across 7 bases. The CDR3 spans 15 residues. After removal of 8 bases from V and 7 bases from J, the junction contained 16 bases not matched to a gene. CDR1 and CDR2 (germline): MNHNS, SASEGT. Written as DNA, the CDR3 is TGTGCCAGCTCCAACCCTTACACAGGGGCAGCTGGCTACACCTTC. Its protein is CASSNPYTGAAGYTF.

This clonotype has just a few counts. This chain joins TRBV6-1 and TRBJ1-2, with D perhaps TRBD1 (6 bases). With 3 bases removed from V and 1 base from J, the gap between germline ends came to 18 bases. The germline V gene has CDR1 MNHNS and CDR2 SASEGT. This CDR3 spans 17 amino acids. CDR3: CASSDPGTRVLNYGYTF. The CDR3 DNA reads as TGTGCCAGCAGTGACCCCGGGACACGAGTTCTTAACTATGGCTACACCTTC.

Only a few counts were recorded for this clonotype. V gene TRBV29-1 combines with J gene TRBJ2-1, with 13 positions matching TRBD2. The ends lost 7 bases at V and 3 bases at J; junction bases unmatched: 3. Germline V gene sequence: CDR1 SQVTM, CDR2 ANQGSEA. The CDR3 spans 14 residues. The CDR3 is CSGGLAGIYNEQFF. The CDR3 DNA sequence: TGCAGCGGGGGACTAGCGGGGATCTACAATGAGCAGTTCTTC.

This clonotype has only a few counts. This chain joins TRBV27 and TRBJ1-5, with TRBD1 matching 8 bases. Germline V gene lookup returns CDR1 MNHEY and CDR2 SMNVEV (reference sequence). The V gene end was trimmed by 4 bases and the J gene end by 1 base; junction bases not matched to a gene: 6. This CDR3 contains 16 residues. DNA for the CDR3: TGTGCCAGCAGTTCACAGGGGGTCCTAAGCAATCAGCCCCAGCATTTT. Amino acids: CASSSQGVLSNQPQHF.

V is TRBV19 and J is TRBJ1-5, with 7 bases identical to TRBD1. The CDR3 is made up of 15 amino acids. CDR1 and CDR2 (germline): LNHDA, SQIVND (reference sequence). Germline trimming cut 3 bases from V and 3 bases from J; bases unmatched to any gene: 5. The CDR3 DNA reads TGTGCCAGTAGTATTCTGGGACAGTCCAATCAGCCCCAGCATTTT. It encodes CASSILGQSNQPQHF.

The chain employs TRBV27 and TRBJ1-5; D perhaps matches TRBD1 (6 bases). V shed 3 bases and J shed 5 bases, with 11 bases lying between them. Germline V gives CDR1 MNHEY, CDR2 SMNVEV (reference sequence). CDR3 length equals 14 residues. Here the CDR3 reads CASSFWGLDQPQHF. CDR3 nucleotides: TGTGCCAGCAGTTTTTGGGGGCTCGATCAGCCCCAGCATTTT.

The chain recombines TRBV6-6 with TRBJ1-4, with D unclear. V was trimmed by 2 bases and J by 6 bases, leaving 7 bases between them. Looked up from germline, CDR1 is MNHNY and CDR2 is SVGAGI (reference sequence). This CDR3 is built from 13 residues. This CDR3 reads CASSYAPYEKLFF. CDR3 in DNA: TGTGCCAGCAGTTACGCCCCCTATGAAAAACTGTTTTTT.

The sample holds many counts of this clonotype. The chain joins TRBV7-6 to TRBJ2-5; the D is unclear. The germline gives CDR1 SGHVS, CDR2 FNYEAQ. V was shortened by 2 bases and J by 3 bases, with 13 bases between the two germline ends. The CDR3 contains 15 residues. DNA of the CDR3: TGTGCCAGCAGCTTAATCCCACAAAGGAAAGAGACCCAGTACTTC. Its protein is CASSLIPQRKETQYF.

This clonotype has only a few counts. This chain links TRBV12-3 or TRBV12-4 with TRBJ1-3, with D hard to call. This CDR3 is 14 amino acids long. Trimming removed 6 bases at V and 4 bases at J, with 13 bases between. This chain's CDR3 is CASRLGRPGNTIYF. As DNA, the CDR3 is TGTGCCAGCAGGTTGGGCAGGCCGGGAAACACCATATATTTT.